These 27 T cell receptor beta chains share one sample of origin, sequenced in a study of post-analysis software for immune sequencing data. No antigens are known for them. Unique molecular identifiers had been added to the TCR beta cDNA libraries. From the PCR reads, TCRdb called clonotypes with MiXCR, one entry per CDR3 protein. Among approximately 630,000 distinct CDR3 sequences listed, more than 50% were seen once. Study-wide findings and caveats: Among a handful of TRBV segments more frequent in patients than controls were TRBV5-6, TRBV5-1 and TRBV20-1.

The sequenced sample was blood. The receptors here all came from a girl aged 2 to 10 with multiple sclerosis.

This clonotype has a handful of counts. The chain recombines TRBV6-5 with TRBJ1-2, with TRBD1 matching over 9 bases. Germline CDR1 MNHEY, CDR2 SVGAGI. The CDR3 runs to 16 residues. V lost 6 bases to trimming and J lost 2 bases; unmatched junction nucleotides: 10. The CDR3 DNA sequence: TGTGCCAGCAGAACCCGGACAGGGGAGACCAACTATGGCTACACCTTC. Translating gives CASRTRTGETNYGYTF.

The chain carries TRBV12-3 or TRBV12-4 and TRBJ2-1, with TRBD1 matching over 9 bases. With 6 bases clipped from V and 12 bases from J, the junction kept 3 bases outside the gene matches. The CDR3 sequence is 11 residues long. CDR3 protein: CASSEGQGQFF. The CDR3 bases are TGTGCCAGCAGCGAGGGACAGGGGCAGTTCTTC.

The rearrangement uses TRBV12-3 or TRBV12-4 and TRBJ1-5; D perhaps matches TRBD1 (5 bases). CDR3 length: 15 amino acids. V was shortened by 6 bases and J by 3 bases, with 15 bases between the two germline ends. CDR3 region: CASRPSGALNQPQHF. Written as DNA, the CDR3 is TGTGCCAGCAGGCCATCCGGGGCCCTCAATCAGCCCCAGCATTTT.

V usage is TRBV29-1 and J usage is TRBJ2-1; D gene ambiguous. CDR1 SQVTM and CDR2 ANQGSEA come from the germline V gene. V was clipped by 4 bases and J by 10 bases, with 14 bases between them. CDR3 length: 12 amino acids. The CDR3 is CSVVASLGEQFF. CDR3 bases: TGCAGCGTTGTAGCAAGTTTAGGCGAGCAGTTCTTC.

The sample holds many counts of this clonotype. The chain joins TRBV20-1 to TRBJ2-1; TRBD2 agrees at 10 bases. The germline gives CDR1 DFQATT, CDR2 SNEGSKA (reference sequence). V lost 5 bases to trimming and J lost 5 bases; unmatched junction nucleotides: 9. CDR3 length: 15 amino acids. CDR3 protein: CSAGLAGVTNNEQFF. The CDR3 DNA reads as TGCAGTGCTGGGCTAGCGGGAGTAACGAACAATGAGCAGTTCTTC.

This clonotype was found a few times. The chain combines TRBV20-1 with TRBJ2-5, with TRBD2 as a possible D gene (6 bases). V lost 3 bases and J lost 2, with 7 bases in between. There are 12 residues in the CDR3. Germline CDR1 is DFQATT and CDR2 is SNEGSKA (reference sequence). For the CDR3, the DNA is TGCAGTGCTAGTCGGGGGCAAGAGACCCAGTACTTC. As protein: CSASRGQETQYF.

This clonotype occurred a few times. The chain combines TRBV20-1 with TRBJ2-7, with D unclear. CDR3 length equals 13 residues. CDR1 and CDR2 from the germline V gene are DFQATT and SNEGSKA (reference sequence). V was trimmed by 1 base and J by 0 bases, leaving 7 bases between them. The CDR3 DNA reads as TGCAGTGCTAGAGGATCCCTCTCCTACGAGCAGTACTTC. Encoded protein: CSARGSLSYEQYF.

This clonotype showed up just once. The chain employs TRBV28 and TRBJ2-1; possible D gene TRBD1, 5 bases. The CDR3 length is 15 residues. The V gene lost 5 bases and the J gene lost 13 bases, with 24 bases spanning the gap. Germline V lookup: CDR1 MDHEN, CDR2 SYDVKM. Here the CDR3 reads CASSKLTASQETQFF. CDR3 DNA: TGTGCCAGCAGTAAACTGACAGCGTCCCAAGAGACCCAGTTCTTC.

Concerning this clonotype: One end of the junction is discordant with germline, which a read error may explain. CDR3 sequence: CAGSLFRNNNEQFF. The CDR3 DNA reads TGTGCCGGCAGCTTATTCCGGAATAACAATGAGCAGTTCTTC. The chain joins TRBV7-3 to TRBJ2-1; no reliable D call. There are 14 residues in the CDR3. CDR1 and CDR2 from the germline V gene are SGHTA and FQGTGA.

The genes are TRBV12-3 or TRBV12-4 and TRBJ2-1, with D unresolved. The CDR3 has 15 residues. Trimming removed 6 bases from V and 1 base from J, with 13 bases in between. The CDR3 DNA reads as TGTGCCAGCAGCCCCCTAGGCAAATCCTACAATGAGCAGTTCTTC. Protein sequence: CASSPLGKSYNEQFF.

There are a few counts of this clonotype. This rearrangement joins TRBV11-2 to TRBJ2-5, with D possibly being TRBD1 (5 bases). The ends were cut back, 2 bases at V and 2 bases at J, with 12 bases in the middle. Germline V lookup: CDR1 SGHAT, CDR2 FQNNGV. This CDR3 has 15 amino acids. CDR3 coding DNA: TGTGCCAGCAGCTTATCCCCTGACAGTCAAGAGACCCAGTACTTC. It specifies CASSLSPDSQETQYF.

This chain connects TRBV5-1 to TRBJ2-4; 7 bases fit TRBD1. The J call may be wrong; the DNA end is better matched by TRBJ2-5. The germline V gene encodes CDR1 SGHRS and CDR2 YFSETQ. CDR3 length: 14 residues. The CDR3: CASSWGTVEETQYF. Written as DNA, the CDR3 is TGCGCCAGCAGCTGGGGGACAGTGGAAGAGACCCAGTACTTC.

The chain employs TRBV5-1 and TRBJ2-5, with D tentatively TRBD1 or TRBD2 (6 bases each). Trimming removed 5 bases at V and 5 bases at J, with 22 bases between. CDR1 is SGHRS and CDR2 is YFSETQ in the germline V gene. This CDR3 has 16 residues. The CDR3 DNA follows: TGCGCCAGCAGGACGGGGGCCTCCACCTATGGGGAGACCCAGTACTTC. Amino acids: CASRTGASTYGETQYF.

The chain recombines TRBV20-1 with TRBJ2-7, with TRBD2 identical over 13 bases. Trimming took 2 bases from V and 1 from J; bases not matched to a gene: 5. Germline V gives CDR1 DFQATT, CDR2 SNEGSKA (reference sequence). CDR3 length equals 16 residues. The CDR3 DNA is TGCAGTGCTAGACGGACTAGCGGGAGAAGATCCTACGAGCAGTACTTC. Encoded protein: CSARRTSGRRSYEQYF.

The J gene is TRBJ1-5, the V gene TRBV4-1; D might be TRBD1 (5 bases). Germline V gene sequence: CDR1 MGHRA, CDR2 YSYEKL. Trimming cost V 0 bases and J 0 bases, with 12 bases left between them. This CDR3 spans 17 amino acids. CDR3 sequence (DNA): TGCGCCAGCAGCCAAGATTTGGGGGGGGTTAGCAATCAGCCCCAGCATTTT. Encoded protein: CASSQDLGGVSNQPQHF.

J is TRBJ2-1 and V is TRBV5-5; no clear D. CDR1 is SGHKS, CDR2 YYEKEE, per germline (reference sequence). This CDR3 region has 14 residues. Between the trimmed V and J ends, which lost 7 bases and 4 bases, there was a span of 15 bases. The CDR3 sequence: CASGDFDKYNEQFF. DNA for the CDR3: TGTGCCAGCGGGGATTTTGACAAGTACAATGAGCAGTTCTTC.

The gene calls are TRBV4-2 and TRBJ2-5; 7 bases match TRBD1. Germline-derived CDR1 and CDR2 are LGHNA and YNFKEQ. Trimming at V came to 4 bases and at J to 5 bases, leaving 10 bases not matched to a gene. The CDR3 is made up of 15 amino acids. This CDR3 is CASSPHRGSSETQYF. In DNA, the CDR3 is TGTGCCAGCAGCCCACACAGGGGTAGCTCGGAGACCCAGTACTTC.

Here the CDR3 reads CASSPAGTDTQYF. DNA of the CDR3: TGTGCCAGCAGTCCAGCGGGGACAGATACGCAGTATTTT. The chain has TRBV9 and TRBJ2-3, with 7 bases aligning to TRBD2. The V segment lost 5 bases and the J segment 3 bases; nucleotides outside the gene matches: 3. CDR1 and CDR2 from the germline V gene are SGDLS and YYNGEE. The CDR3 is 13 amino acids. Based on the CDR3 plus reference TRBV9 and TRBJ2-3, the full variable domain is DSGVTQTPKHLITATGQRVTLRCSPRSGDLSVYWYQQSLDQGLQFLIQYYNGEERAKGNILERFSAQQFPDLHSELNLSSLELGDSALYFCASSPAGTDTQYFGPGTRLTVL.

Written as DNA, the CDR3 is TGTGCCAGCAGCCAAGCCGCAGGTTATAACTATGGCTACACCTTC. This codes for CASSQAAGYNYGYTF. This rearrangement joins TRBV3-1 to TRBJ1-2; unclear D gene. The length of the CDR3 is 15 residues. CDR1 and CDR2 from the germline V gene are LGHDT and YNNKEL (reference sequence). The V and J ends lost 1 base and 1 base respectively, with 10 bases between them.

The rearrangement joins TRBV10-3 to TRBJ2-3; tentative D call: TRBD2 (5 bases). The V end was cut by 10 bases, the J end by 6 bases, with 23 bases between. The germline gives CDR1 ENHRY, CDR2 SYGVKD. This CDR3 has 15 amino acids. The CDR3 region has the DNA TGTGCCACCCGAGGGCGAGCGGAGTCTGGGGATACGCAGTATTTT. Translating it yields CATRGRAESGDTQYF.

The chain links TRBV12-3 or TRBV12-4 to TRBJ2-7; 10 bases are a match to TRBD1. Gene TRBJ2-5 matches the end of the DNA better, so the J call may be wrong. The CDR3 has 17 amino acids. The CDR3 DNA follows: TGTGCCGGCACCCCGACAGGGGGCGAGTGGGGTCGGGAGACCCAGTACTTC. It is translated as CAGTPTGGEWGRETQYF.

The V and J genes are TRBV11-2 and TRBJ2-5; 9 bases are shared with TRBD2. The CDR3 runs to 16 residues. CDR1 is SGHAT, CDR2 FQNNGV, per germline. Unmatched junction bases numbered 6, after V lost 1 base and J lost 3 bases. The CDR3 spells CASSLGDSGGEETQYF. The CDR3 DNA reads as TGTGCCAGCAGCTTAGGTGATAGCGGGGGTGAAGAGACCCAGTACTTC. Full variable domain (remainder filled in from reference TRBV11-2 and TRBJ2-5): EAGVAQSPRYKIIEKRQSVAFWCNPISGHATLYWYQQILGQGPKLLIQFQNNGVVDDSQLPKDRFSAERLKGVDSTLKIQPAKLEDSAVYLCASSLGDSGGEETQYFGPGTRLLVL.

V usage is TRBV20-1 and J usage is TRBJ2-1; TRBD2 agrees at 9 bases. The length of the CDR3 is 16 residues. CDR1 is DFQATT and CDR2 is SNEGSKA in the germline V gene (reference sequence). V was pared by 5 bases and J by 5 bases, with 13 bases of the junction left unmatched. The CDR3, as DNA: TGCAGTGCTGGTGGGGTGGTAGCGGGGGTCGACAATGAGCAGTTCTTC. This encodes CSAGGVVAGVDNEQFF.

The chain is built from TRBV20-1 and TRBJ1-2; possibly TRBD1 for D (6 bases). Trimming took off 2 bases at V and 6 bases at J, with 7 bases between the two ends. Per the germline V gene, CDR1 is DFQATT and CDR2 is SNEGSKA (reference sequence). The CDR3 extends over 11 amino acids. In DNA form, the CDR3 reads TGCAGTGCTAGAAGGGGGAATGGCTACACCTTC. It encodes CSARRGNGYTF.

V and J are TRBV20-1 and TRBJ2-3; D unresolved. CDR3 length: 12 amino acids. Deletions cut 5 bases from V and 6 bases from J, with 12 bases between. Germline loops: CDR1 DFQATT, CDR2 SNEGSKA (reference sequence). This CDR3 reads CSALAPPDTQYF. The CDR3 DNA sequence: TGCAGTGCTCTGGCTCCCCCCGATACGCAGTATTTT.

This clonotype was seen many times. A read error may produce the germline difference seen at one junction end. V is TRBV5-1 and J is TRBJ2-1; 9 bases map to TRBD1. Germline V gives CDR1 SGHRS, CDR2 YFSETQ. This CDR3 comprises 15 residues. The CDR3 nucleotides read TGTGCCAGCAGCCCGGGACAGGGTCCCTACAATGAGCAGTTCTTC. Translation: CASSPGQGPYNEQFF.

This chain links TRBV10-3 with TRBJ2-1; TRBD2 matches at 13 bases. This CDR3 spans 16 amino acids. In germline, CDR1 is ENHRY, CDR2 SYGVKD. J was trimmed by 6 bases and V by 5 bases; bases with no gene match: 7. CDR3 bases: TGTGCCATCAGTACGACTAGCGGGAGGTATTCCAATGAGCAGTTCTTC. Protein: CAISTTSGRYSNEQFF.